What follows are 18 T cell receptor beta chains derived from one specimen sequenced in a study of T cell changes during pregnancy in multiple sclerosis. Sequencing was performed with immunoSEQ multiplex PCR; in TCRdb, only in-frame clones are kept and a portion is missing. The table records 29,000 or so clones, about nine tenths of them present only once. Material: CD8+ T cells from peripheral blood mononuclear cells, obtained in the second trimester of pregnancy. The receptors come from a female donor with multiple sclerosis, enrolled in a pregnancy study.

The rearrangement links TRBV27 to TRBJ2-7; the D gene is possibly TRBD1 (5 bases). The CDR3 sequence is 14 residues long. Germline assignment: CDR1 MNHEY and CDR2 SMNVEV (reference sequence). V dropped 5 bases and J dropped 5 bases, with 16 bases sitting between them. The CDR3 here is CASSRQPPSNEQYF. The CDR3 DNA reads as TGTGCCAGCAGTCGACAGCCCCCTTCAAACGAGCAGTACTTC.

The genes are TRBV7-9 and TRBJ1-5; possible D gene TRBD1, 5 bases. Germline CDR1 reads SEHNR; CDR2 reads FQNEAQ (reference sequence). The V gene lost 7 bases and the J gene lost 1 base, with 8 bases spanning the gap. The CDR3 extends over 13 amino acids. The CDR3 here is CASKKGSNQPQHF. CDR3 DNA sequence: TGTGCCAGCAAAAAGGGGAGCAATCAGCCCCAGCATTTT. The variable domain in full, completed from reference TRBV7-9 and TRBJ1-5, reads DTGVSQNPRHKITKRGQNVTFRCDPISEHNRLYWYRQTLGQGPEFLTYFQNEAQLEKSRLLSDRFSAERPKGSFSTLEIQRTEQGDSAMYLCASKKGSNQPQHFGDGTRLSIL.

The chain is built from TRBV27 and TRBJ1-5; 9 bases match TRBD1. Germline V CDR1 and CDR2: MNHEY, SMNVEV (reference sequence). After removal of 6 bases from V and 2 bases from J, the junction contained 5 bases not matched to a gene. The CDR3 length is 15 residues. CDR3 sequence reads: CASSHRGLGNQPQHF. The CDR3 coding sequence is TGTGCCAGCAGCCACAGGGGGCTCGGCAATCAGCCCCAGCATTTT.

The V and J genes are TRBV28 and TRBJ2-5, with 7 bases lining up with TRBD2. Trimming removed 4 bases from V and 2 bases from J; junction bases left unmatched: 7. The CDR3 has 15 amino acids. From germline, CDR1 is MDHEN and CDR2 SYDVKM. CDR3 sequence: CASSSLAETQETQYF. CDR3 bases: TGTGCCAGCAGTTCCCTAGCGGAGACGCAAGAGACCCAGTACTTC.

The gene calls are TRBV28 and TRBJ2-7; a possible D gene is TRBD2 (6 bases). This CDR3 spans 14 amino acids. Germline values: CDR1 MDHEN, CDR2 SYDVKM. V lost 4 bases and J 1 base, leaving 11 bases between the germline ends. CDR3 region: CASSSKGLSYEQYF. CDR3 bases: TGTGCCAGCAGTTCCAAAGGACTATCCTACGAGCAGTACTTC.

The genes are TRBV7-8 and TRBJ2-1; 7 bases agree with TRBD1. Losses at the gene ends were 5 bases for V and 2 bases for J; bases not matched to a gene: 3. The CDR3 covers 14 residues. The V gene's germline CDR1 is SGHVS and CDR2 FQNEAQ. In nucleotides, the CDR3 is TGTGCCAGCAGCGTGGGGACAGCCTACAATGAGCAGTTCTTC. Translated, it gives CASSVGTAYNEQFF.

The V call is TRBV7-9, the J call TRBJ2-1; D possibly corresponds to TRBD2 (5 bases). From germline, CDR1 is SEHNR and CDR2 FQNEAQ (reference sequence). The length of the CDR3 is 13 residues. V was shortened by 6 bases and J by 5 bases, with 11 bases between the two germline ends. The DNA for the CDR3 is TGTGCCAGCAGTCCCGGGGTTCACAATGAGCAGTTCTTC. Its protein product is CASSPGVHNEQFF.

The chain recombines TRBV5-1 with TRBJ2-1; 16 bases agree with TRBD2. The germline gives CDR1 SGHRS, CDR2 YFSETQ. Losses at the gene ends were 2 bases for V and 2 bases for J; bases not matched to a gene: 4. The CDR3 consists of 18 residues. The CDR3 bases are TGCGCCAGCAGCTTTCCTGGGACTAGCGGGGGGGCCTACAATGAGCAGTTCTTC. It codes for CASSFPGTSGGAYNEQFF.

This chain joins TRBV5-6 and TRBJ1-2; D possibly corresponds to TRBD1 (6 bases). The CDR3 is made up of 16 amino acids. From germline, CDR1 is SGHDT and CDR2 YYEEEE. V gave up 5 bases and J gave up 4 bases, with 21 bases separating them. The CDR3: CASRRALPGASYGYTF. The CDR3 region has the DNA TGTGCCAGCAGGAGGGCCCTTCCAGGGGCCTCCTATGGCTACACCTTC. The complete variable domain, with remaining parts taken from reference TRBV5-6 and TRBJ1-2, reads DAGVTQSPTHLIKTRGQQVTLRCSPKSGHDTVSWYQQALGQGPQFIFQYYEEEERQRGNFPDRFSGHQFPNYSSELNVNALLLGDSALYLCASRRALPGASYGYTFGSGTRLTVV.

V and J are TRBV5-5 and TRBJ2-3; TRBD1 matches at 8 bases. The CDR3 length is 14 residues. Trimming removed 5 bases from V and 6 bases from J; junction bases left unmatched: 8. The germline V gene has CDR1 SGHKS and CDR2 YYEKEE (reference sequence). The CDR3 loop reads CASSVRGRKDTQYF. CDR3 DNA: TGTGCCAGCAGTGTCAGGGGGCGCAAGGATACGCAGTATTTT.

V is TRBV9 and J is TRBJ2-3; the D gene is possibly TRBD2 (6 bases). The V and J ends lost 2 bases and 0 bases respectively, with 10 bases between them. The CDR3 totals 15 residues. Germline CDR1 and CDR2: SGDLS and YYNGEE. CDR3 bases: TGTGCCAGCAGCGTCGGGACTTTTAGCACAGATACGCAGTATTTT. Protein: CASSVGTFSTDTQYF.

Concerning this clone: Other DNA sequences from this sample encode an identical CDR3 as well. The chain employs TRBV4-3 and TRBJ2-2; the match to TRBD1 covers 9 bases. With 1 base clipped from V and 7 bases from J, the junction kept 7 bases outside the gene matches. There are 16 residues in the CDR3. Germline CDR1 is LGHNA and CDR2 is YSLEER. The CDR3 region is CASSQGWTGEDGELFF. The CDR3 DNA is TGCGCCAGCAGCCAAGGTTGGACAGGGGAAGACGGGGAGCTGTTTTTT.

The gene calls are TRBV11-2 and TRBJ2-2; 8 positions agree with TRBD2. Germline V gene lookup returns CDR1 SGHAT and CDR2 FQNNGV. V shed 4 bases and J 0 bases; nucleotides not matched to a gene: 7. This CDR3 region has 17 residues. The CDR3: CASSWIDSGTNTGELFF. In nucleotides, the CDR3 is TGTGCCAGCAGCTGGATCGATAGCGGGACGAACACCGGGGAGCTGTTTTTT.

The chain couples TRBV9 to TRBJ2-7; 10 nucleotides line up with TRBD1. CDR1 is SGDLS and CDR2 is YYNGEE in the germline V gene. The CDR3 runs to 14 residues. With 4 bases clipped from V and 5 bases from J, the junction kept 6 bases outside the gene matches. DNA of the CDR3: TGTGCCAGCAGCCCGGGACAGGGGCCAAACGAGCAGTACTTC. Amino acids: CASSPGQGPNEQYF. The whole variable domain, filled in from reference TRBV9 and TRBJ2-7, reads DSGVTQTPKHLITATGQRVTLRCSPRSGDLSVYWYQQSLDQGLQFLIQYYNGEERAKGNILERFSAQQFPDLHSELNLSSLELGDSALYFCASSPGQGPNEQYFGPGTRLTVT.

The V and J genes are TRBV5-6 and TRBJ2-3; TRBD1 agrees at 8 bases. CDR3 size: 15 residues. The trim removed 4 bases at V and 7 bases at J, leaving 11 bases unmatched. CDR1 is SGHDT and CDR2 is YYEEEE in the germline V gene. The DNA of the CDR3 is TGTGCCAGCAGCCATATACACCAGGGGGCATATACGCAGTATTTT. Translation: CASSHIHQGAYTQYF.

This chain joins TRBV4-1 and TRBJ1-6; maybe TRBD1 (6 bases). V lost 0 bases and J lost 8, with 11 bases in between. Germline assignment: CDR1 MGHRA and CDR2 YSYEKL. CDR3 length equals 15 residues. This chain's CDR3 is CASSQEQGMHSPLHF. The CDR3 DNA reads as TGCGCCAGCAGCCAAGAGCAGGGGATGCATTCACCCCTCCACTTT.

This chain connects TRBV5-1 to TRBJ2-5; 9 bases line up with TRBD2. Per the germline V gene, CDR1 is SGHRS and CDR2 is YFSETQ. The CDR3 sequence is 15 residues long. Trimming removed 2 bases from V and 2 bases from J; junction bases left unmatched: 4. The CDR3 here is CASSFRTSAQETQYF. In nucleotides, the CDR3 is TGCGCCAGCAGCTTTCGGACTAGCGCTCAAGAGACCCAGTACTTC.

The J gene is TRBJ2-1, the V gene TRBV14, with 9 nucleotides matching TRBD2. Germline V gene data show CDR1 as SGHDN and CDR2 as FVKESK. There are 16 residues in the CDR3. The trim removed 2 bases at V and 7 bases at J, leaving 9 bases unmatched. The CDR3 region has the DNA TGTGCCAGCAGCCAAAGATTAGCGGGAGTAACAAATGAGCAGTTCTTC. Encoded protein: CASSQRLAGVTNEQFF.